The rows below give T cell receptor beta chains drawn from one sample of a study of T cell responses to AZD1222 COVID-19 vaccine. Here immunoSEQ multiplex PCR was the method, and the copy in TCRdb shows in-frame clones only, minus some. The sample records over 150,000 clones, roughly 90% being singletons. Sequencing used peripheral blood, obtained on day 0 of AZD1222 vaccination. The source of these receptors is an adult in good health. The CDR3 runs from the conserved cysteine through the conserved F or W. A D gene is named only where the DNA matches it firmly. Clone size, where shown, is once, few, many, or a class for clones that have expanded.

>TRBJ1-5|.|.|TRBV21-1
CASSGPGQGTFLHFAQHF
TGTGCCAGCAGCGGACCGGGACAGGGCACGTTTCTTCACTTCGCCCAGCATTTT
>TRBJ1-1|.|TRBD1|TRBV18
CASSPNRGTEAFF
TGTGCCAGCTCACCCAACAGGGGAACTGAAGCTTTCTTT
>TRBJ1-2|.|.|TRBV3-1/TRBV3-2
CASSQLAQGNYGYTF
TGTGCCAGCAGCCAATTGGCTCAGGGAAACTATGGCTACACCTTC
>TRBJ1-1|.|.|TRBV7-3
CASSRAGVTEAFF
TGTGCCAGCAGCCGCGCGGGGGTGACTGAAGCTTTCTTT
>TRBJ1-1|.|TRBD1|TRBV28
CASSPGGAKTEAFF
TGTGCCAGCAGCCCAGGGGGCGCGAAGACTGAAGCTTTCTTT
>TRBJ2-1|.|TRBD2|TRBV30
CACKPGLAPNEQFF
TGTGCCTGCAAACCGGGACTAGCCCCCAATGAGCAGTTCTTC
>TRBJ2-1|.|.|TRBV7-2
CASSLGGASYNEQFF
TGTGCCAGCAGCTTAGGCGGGGCCTCCTACAATGAGCAGTTCTTC
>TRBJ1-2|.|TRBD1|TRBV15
CATSRSGTGGDGLF
TGTGCCACCAGCAGAAGCGGGACAGGGGGCGACGGACTCTTC
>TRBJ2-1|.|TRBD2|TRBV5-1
CASSSGSGLSLSSYNEQFF
TGCGCCAGCAGCTCGGGTTCGGGACTATCCCTGAGCTCCTACAATGAGCAGTTCTTC
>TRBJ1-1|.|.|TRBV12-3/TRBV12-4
CASSLGVWLEAFF
TGTGCCAGCAGTTTAGGGGTATGGCTGGAAGCTTTCTTT
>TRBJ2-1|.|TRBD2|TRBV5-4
CASSFGTSGYNEQFF
TGTGCCAGCAGCTTCGGGACTAGCGGATACAATGAGCAGTTCTTC
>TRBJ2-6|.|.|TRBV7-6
CASSLLSGVGNVLTF
TGTGCCAGCAGCTTGCTTTCAGGGGTTGGCAACGTCCTGACTTTC
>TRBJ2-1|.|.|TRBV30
CAWSPPWRNEQFF
TGTGCCTGGAGTCCTCCGTGGCGAAATGAGCAGTTCTTC
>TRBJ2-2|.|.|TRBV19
CASSVGSAGELFF
TGTGCCAGTAGTGTGGGGTCCGCCGGGGAGCTGTTTTTT
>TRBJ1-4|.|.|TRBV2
CASRAPAGGEKLFF
TGTGCCAGCAGAGCACCCGCGGGAGGGGAAAAACTGTTTTTT
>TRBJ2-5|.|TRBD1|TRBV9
CASSGPDRGGLETQYF
TGTGCCAGCAGCGGACCGGACAGGGGAGGTCTGGAGACCCAGTACTTC
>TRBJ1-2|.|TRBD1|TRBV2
CASSGQGPIGYTF
TGTGCCAGCAGCGGACAGGGTCCTATTGGCTACACCTTC
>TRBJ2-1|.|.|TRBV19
CASSTSSRTDLGWFYNEQFF
TGTGCCAGTAGTACTTCGAGCAGGACGGATTTGGGGTGGTTTTACAATGAGCAGTTCTTC
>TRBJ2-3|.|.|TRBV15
CATSRGQGRYSTDTQYF
TGTGCCACCAGCAGAGGCCAAGGACGGTACAGCACAGATACGCAGTATTTT
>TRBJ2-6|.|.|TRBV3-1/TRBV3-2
CASSSPGSGANVLTF
TGTGCCAGCAGCTCGCCAGGGTCTGGGGCCAACGTCCTGACTTTC
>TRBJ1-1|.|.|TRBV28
CASSPYGFGTEAFF
TGTGCCAGCAGTCCCTACGGGTTCGGCACTGAAGCTTTCTTT
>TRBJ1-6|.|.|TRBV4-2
CASSQDRGSWGYNSPLHF
TGTGCCAGCAGCCAAGATCGCGGCAGTTGGGGCTATAATTCACCCCTCCACTTT
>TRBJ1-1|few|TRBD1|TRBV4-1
CASSQDPSRGLVNTEAFF
TGCGCCAGCAGCCAAGATCCCTCCAGGGGGCTGGTGAACACTGAAGCTTTCTTT
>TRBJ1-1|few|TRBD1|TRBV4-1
CASSLDRDRGTEAFF
TGCGCCAGCAGCCTGGACAGGGACCGGGGAACTGAAGCTTTCTTT
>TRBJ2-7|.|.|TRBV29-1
CSVGSLVDGEQYF
TGCAGCGTTGGAAGCTTGGTGGATGGCGAGCAGTACTTC
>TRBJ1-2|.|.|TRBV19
CASSAIRYGYTF
TGTGCCAGTAGCGCAATTCGGTATGGCTACACCTTC
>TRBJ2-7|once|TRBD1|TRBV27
CASAGQDSYEQYF
TGTGCCAGCGCGGGACAGGATTCCTACGAGCAGTACTTC
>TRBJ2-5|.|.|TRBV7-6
CASSLSTGGTGETQYF
TGTGCCAGCAGCTTGTCGACAGGAGGTACTGGGGAGACCCAGTACTTC
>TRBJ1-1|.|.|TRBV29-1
CSVESQGRKHTEAFF
TGCAGCGTTGAGAGCCAGGGCAGAAAGCACACTGAAGCTTTCTTT
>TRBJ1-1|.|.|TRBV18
CASSQGRGTEAFF
TGTGCCAGCTCCCAGGGTCGGGGCACTGAAGCTTTCTTT
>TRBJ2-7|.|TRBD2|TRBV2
CASSDRGGVTYEQYF
TGTGCCAGCAGTGACCGGGGGGGTGTGACCTACGAGCAGTACTTC
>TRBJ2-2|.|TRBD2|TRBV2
CASIRGLATNTGELFF
TGTGCCAGCATAAGGGGACTAGCTACGAACACCGGGGAGCTGTTTTTT
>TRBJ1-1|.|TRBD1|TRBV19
CASSRDSGTGGLNTEAFF
TGTGCCAGTAGTAGGGACTCCGGGACAGGGGGCTTGAACACTGAAGCTTTCTTT
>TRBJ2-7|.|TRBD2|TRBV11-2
CASRSTSGRSDTEQYF
TGTGCCAGCAGATCGACTAGCGGGAGGTCCGATACAGAGCAGTACTTC
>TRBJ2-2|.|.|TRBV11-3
CASRGIGELFF
TGTGCCAGCAGGGGTATCGGGGAGCTGTTTTTT
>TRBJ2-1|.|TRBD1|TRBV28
CASREPGQLSYNEQFF
TGTGCCAGCAGAGAACCGGGACAGCTCTCCTACAATGAGCAGTTCTTC
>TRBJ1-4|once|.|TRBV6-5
CASSIRKSNEKLFF
TGTGCCAGCAGCATCAGGAAGAGTAATGAAAAACTGTTTTTT
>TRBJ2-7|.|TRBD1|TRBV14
CASSQMGQGYEQYF
TGTGCCAGCAGCCAAATGGGACAGGGGTACGAGCAGTACTTC
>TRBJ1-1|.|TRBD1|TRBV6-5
CASSRDRGRTEAFF
TGTGCCAGCAGCCGCGACAGGGGGAGAACTGAAGCTTTCTTT
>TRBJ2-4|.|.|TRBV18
CASSPPRGPKNIQYF
TGTGCCAGCTCACCCCCACGGGGGCCCAAAAACATTCAGTACTTC
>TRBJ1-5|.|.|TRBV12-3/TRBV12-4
CASSLDYQPQHF
TGTGCCAGCAGTTTAGATTATCAGCCCCAGCATTTT
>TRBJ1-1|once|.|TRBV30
CAWSLGFGTEAFF
TGTGCCTGGAGTTTGGGGTTCGGAACGGAAGCTTTCTTT
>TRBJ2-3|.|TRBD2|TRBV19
CASSIGLAGGDTQYF
TGTGCCAGTAGTATTGGACTAGCGGGGGGTGATACGCAGTATTTT
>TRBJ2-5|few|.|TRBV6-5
CASGEGATQETQYF
TGTGCCAGCGGGGAGGGGGCAACCCAAGAGACCCAGTACTTC
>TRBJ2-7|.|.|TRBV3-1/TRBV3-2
CASSQESVSGSEQYF
TGTGCCAGCAGCCAAGAGTCGGTCTCGGGGAGCGAGCAGTACTTC
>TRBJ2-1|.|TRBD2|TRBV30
CAWSPGTSSNEQFF
TGTGCCTGGAGTCCCGGGACTAGTAGCAATGAGCAGTTCTTC
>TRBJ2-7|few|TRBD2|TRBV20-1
CSASIASGSLEQYF
TGCAGTGCTAGTATCGCTAGCGGGAGTCTAGAGCAGTACTTC
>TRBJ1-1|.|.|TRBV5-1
CASSFEAHVTEAFF
TGCGCCAGCAGCTTCGAGGCACATGTCACTGAAGCTTTCTTT